The 14 T cell receptor beta chains reported below all come from one sample, sequenced in a study of shared clonotypes between healthy human individuals (dated by TCRdb to 2018 to 2021). Preparation of the library involved the immunoSEQ multiplex PCR assay. TCRdb took over this immuneACCESS table, retaining in-frame rearrangements with V and J assigned. Such tables are incomplete; in checked studies, under half of the missing clones stem from an unresolved V gene, and the remainder is unexplained. Here the sample has 2 million to 2.5 million clones; over 85% occur a single time. About 0.34% of the sample is in the top ten clones. The sequencing sample was made of naive CD4+ T cells from PBMCs. The cell subset or site label on this specimen signifies: CD45RA+ positively selected. Receptor source: a man aged 18 to 35 in good health. Some clones in this sample may be carry-over from other donors' samples.

V and J are TRBV30 and TRBJ2-3, with 11 bases matching TRBD2. The CDR3 has 21 residues. V lost 0 bases to trimming and J lost 4 bases; unmatched junction nucleotides: 21. CDR1 GTSNPN and CDR2 SVGIG come from the germline V gene (reference sequence). The CDR3 DNA reads as TGTGCCTGGAGTGTGTGGAGGGAACTAGCGGGAGCCCCAGGTTCCCCAGATACGCAGTATTTT. Residues: CAWSVWRELAGAPGSPDTQYF.

The chain recombines TRBV28 with TRBJ2-1, with 8 bases identical to TRBD1. The CDR3 length is 16 residues. V shed 4 bases, J shed 0 bases, and the junction held 5 bases outside the gene matches. Germline loops: CDR1 MDHEN, CDR2 SYDVKM. Written as DNA, the CDR3 is TGTGCCAGCAGTTCGGACAGGGCCTCCTCCTACAATGAGCAGTTCTTC. Translating it yields CASSSDRASSYNEQFF.

The chain has TRBV9 and TRBJ2-3; D is ambiguous. The CDR3 runs to 13 residues. With 7 bases removed from V and 2 bases from J, the gap between germline ends came to 11 bases. The germline V gene has CDR1 SGDLS and CDR2 YYNGEE. The CDR3 region has the DNA TGTGCCAGCGGCCGGTTGCCCACAGATACGCAGTATTTT. It is translated as CASGRLPTDTQYF.

As concerns this clone: The sample has other DNA sequences that encode this CDR3 too. The chain uses TRBV7-9 and TRBJ2-7; 7 nucleotides line up with TRBD1. This CDR3 comprises 14 residues. The V gene's germline CDR1 is SEHNR and CDR2 FQNEAQ (reference sequence). Trimming at V came to 2 bases and at J to 0 bases, leaving 1 base not matched to a gene. DNA for the CDR3: TGTGCCAGCAGCTTACAGGGGGACTCCTACGAGCAGTACTTC. Translating gives CASSLQGDSYEQYF.

Concerning this clone itself: Other DNA sequences in this sample translate to the same CDR3. This chain joins TRBV18 and TRBJ2-5, with 11 nucleotides matching TRBD1. The CDR3 sequence is 15 residues long. Germline lookup yields CDR1 KGHSH and CDR2 LQKENI. V trimming: 0 bases; J trimming: 4 bases; junction bases outside the gene matches: 1. The CDR3 loop is CASSPPGQGGETQYF. CDR3 DNA: TGTGCCAGCTCACCACCGGGACAGGGGGGAGAGACCCAGTACTTC.

The rearrangement joins TRBV11-2 to TRBJ1-6, with D possibly TRBD1 on 6 matching bases. V was shortened by 3 bases and J by 10 bases, with 13 bases between the two germline ends. CDR1 is SGHAT and CDR2 is FQNNGV in the germline V gene. The CDR3 covers 14 residues. The CDR3 is CASSLDSPRSPLHF. The CDR3 coding sequence is TGTGCCAGCAGCTTGGACAGCCCCAGGTCACCCCTCCACTTT.

This clone appeared a few times. This rearrangement joins TRBV9 to TRBJ1-1; the D is unclear. The germline V and J ends were trimmed by 0 bases and 7 bases, with 10 bases remaining between them. CDR1 and CDR2 (germline): SGDLS, YYNGEE. The CDR3 is 13 amino acids. The CDR3 nucleotides read TGTGCCAGCAGCGTAGAGTACAGTGGTGAAGCTTTCTTT. This codes for CASSVEYSGEAFF. Drawing the rest from reference TRBV9 and TRBJ1-1, the complete variable domain is DSGVTQTPKHLITATGQRVTLRCSPRSGDLSVYWYQQSLDQGLQFLIQYYNGEERAKGNILERFSAQQFPDLHSELNLSSLELGDSALYFCASSVEYSGEAFFGQGTRLTVV.

The V and J genes are TRBV7-9 and TRBJ2-5; perhaps TRBD1 as D (6 bases). The CDR3 length is 13 residues. Trimming left V 3 bases short and J 3 bases short, with 8 bases between. The V gene's germline CDR1 is SEHNR and CDR2 FQNEAQ (reference sequence). CDR3 coding DNA: TGTGCCAGCAGCTTTACAGGGAAAGAGACCCAGTACTTC. It translates to CASSFTGKETQYF.

Worth noting for this clone: At the DNA level, this CDR3 is encoded by other sequences in the same sample as well. The gene calls are TRBV28 and TRBJ1-6; TRBD1 might be the D (6 bases). Trimming stripped 4 bases from V and 5 bases from J, with 9 bases between. From germline, CDR1 is MDHEN and CDR2 SYDVKM. The CDR3 is 14 amino acids. The CDR3 DNA sequence: TGTGCCAGCAGTTCGACAGGTGATAATTCACCCCTCCACTTT. Amino acid sequence: CASSSTGDNSPLHF.

This clone was seen once. The chain links TRBV18 to TRBJ2-4; weak D call: TRBD1 (5 bases). With 4 bases removed from V and 1 base from J, the gap between germline ends came to 5 bases. CDR1 is KGHSH, CDR2 LQKENI, per germline. CDR3 length equals 13 residues. In DNA, the CDR3 is TGTGCCAGCTCACAGGGGGCCAAAAACATTCAGTACTTC. It specifies CASSQGAKNIQYF.

The V and J genes are TRBV18 and TRBJ2-5; 8 nucleotides line up with TRBD2. Trimming cost V 3 bases and J 6 bases; bases outside gene matches: 9. This CDR3 region has 15 residues. CDR1 and CDR2 from the germline V gene are KGHSH and LQKENI. The CDR3 DNA reads TGTGCCAGCTCACCCACCCCGACTAGCGAAAAGACCCAGTACTTC. Translated, it gives CASSPTPTSEKTQYF. Drawing the rest from reference TRBV18 and TRBJ2-5, the complete variable domain is NAGVMQNPRHLVRRRGQEARLRCSPMKGHSHVYWYRQLPEEGLKFMVYLQKENIIDESGMPKERFSAEFPKEGPSILRIQQVVRGDSAAYFCASSPTPTSEKTQYFGPGTRLLVL.

CDR3 coding DNA: TGTGCCAGCAGCTTATACTCATCCGGGGGCGCTTTCTTT. It specifies CASSLYSSGGAFF. The gene calls are TRBV5-8 and TRBJ1-1; weak D call: TRBD1 (6 bases). This CDR3 is built from 13 residues. With 2 bases removed from V and 11 bases from J, the gap between germline ends came to 16 bases. Germline lookup yields CDR1 SGHTS and CDR2 YDEGEE.

The chain employs TRBV5-1 and TRBJ1-1; 7 bases align to TRBD1. The junction had 13 bases not matched to a gene; V was cut back by 4 bases and J by 10 bases. The CDR3 extends over 14 amino acids. In germline, CDR1 is SGHRS, CDR2 YFSETQ. In DNA, the CDR3 is TGCGCCAGCAGCAGGGGGACAGCTCGGGCTTCAGCTTTCTTT. It encodes CASSRGTARASAFF.

The rearrangement links TRBV30 to TRBJ1-2, with 7 bases that match TRBD1. CDR1 is GTSNPN and CDR2 is SVGIG in the germline V gene (reference sequence). This CDR3 region has 13 residues. J was trimmed by 4 bases and V by 7 bases; bases with no gene match: 9. CDR3 sequence (DNA): TGTGCCTCCCAGGGGGGGGGTAGCTATGGCTACACCTTC. Translating gives CASQGGGSYGYTF.